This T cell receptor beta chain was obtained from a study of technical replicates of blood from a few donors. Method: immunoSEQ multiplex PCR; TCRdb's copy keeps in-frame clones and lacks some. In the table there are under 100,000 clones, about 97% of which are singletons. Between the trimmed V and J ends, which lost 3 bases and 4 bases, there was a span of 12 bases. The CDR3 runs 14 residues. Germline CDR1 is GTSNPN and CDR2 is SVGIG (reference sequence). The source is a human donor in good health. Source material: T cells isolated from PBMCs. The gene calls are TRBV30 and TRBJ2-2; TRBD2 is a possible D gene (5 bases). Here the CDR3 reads CAWRRRAGTGELFF. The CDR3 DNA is TGTGCCTGGAGGAGGCGGGCTGGCACCGGGGAGCTGTTTTTT. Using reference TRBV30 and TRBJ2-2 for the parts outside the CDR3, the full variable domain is SQTIHQWPATLVQPVGSPLSLECTVEGTSNPNLYWYRQAAGRGLQLLFYSVGIGQISSEVPQNLSASRPQDRQFILSSKKLLLSDSGFYLCAWRRRAGTGELFFGEGSRLTVL.